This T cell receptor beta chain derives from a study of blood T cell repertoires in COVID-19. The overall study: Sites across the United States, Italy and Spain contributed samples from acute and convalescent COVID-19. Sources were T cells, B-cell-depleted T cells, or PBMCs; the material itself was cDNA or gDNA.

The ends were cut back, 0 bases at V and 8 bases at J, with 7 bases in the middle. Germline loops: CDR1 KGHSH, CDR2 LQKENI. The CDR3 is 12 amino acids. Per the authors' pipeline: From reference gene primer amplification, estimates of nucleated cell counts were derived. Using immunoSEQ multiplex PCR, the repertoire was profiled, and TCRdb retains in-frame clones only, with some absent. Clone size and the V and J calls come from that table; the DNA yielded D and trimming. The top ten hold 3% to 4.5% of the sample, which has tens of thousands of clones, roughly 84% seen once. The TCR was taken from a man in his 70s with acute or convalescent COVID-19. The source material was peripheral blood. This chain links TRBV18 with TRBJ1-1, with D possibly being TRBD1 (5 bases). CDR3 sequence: CASSPPTGEAFF. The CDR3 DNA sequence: TGTGCCAGCTCACCACCCACAGGCGAAGCTTTCTTT.